This T cell receptor (beta chain) was found in a study of T cell responses to AZD1222 COVID-19 vaccine. TCRdb's copy holds only in-frame clones and misses some; the assay was immunoSEQ multiplex PCR. The sample holds around 140,000 clones, 92% seen once. Both about-4-week and about-12-week second-dose recipients were combined. In germline, CDR1 is SGDLS, CDR2 YYNGEE. J lost 12 bases, V lost 3 bases, and 14 bases had no gene match. This CDR3 contains 17 residues. A note on this clone: Antigen specificity is unknown.

Whole-study results and caveats: White British donors predominated, females outnumbered males, and clonal diversity was possibly underestimated. The study found vaccine-associated CD4 TCRs spanning spike, dominant at 160-218 and 743-854.

The chain has TRBV9 and TRBJ2-1, with 14 bases identical to TRBD2. This specimen consisted of peripheral blood, obtained 28 days after the second AZD1222 dose. The sequence derives from an adult who received the AZD1222 COVID-19 vaccine. The CDR3 loop is CASSAPGLTSGRARQFF. Written as DNA, the CDR3 is TGTGCCAGCAGCGCGCCCGGCCTGACTAGCGGGAGGGCTCGGCAGTTCTTC.